One sample yielded the 11 T cell receptor beta chains listed below, sequenced in a study of regulatory T cells in long-lasting Graves disease (dated by TCRdb to the early 2020s). Library preparation employed multiplex PCR. The run used an Illumina HiSeq 4000. iRepertoire HTBI primers and Arm-PCR amplification of CDR3 regions were used to construct TCR beta libraries. TCRdb itself trimmed the public reads at Q25 with fastp, ran MiXCR and retained productive beta chains. CDR3 protein sequences are deduplicated, and each keeps its most common genes and DNA. The sample profile shows about 540,000 distinct CDR3 sequences; approximately 12% of them were found once. The ten biggest clones cover under 10% of the sample. What this sample's time point label stands for: newly diagnosed GD, antithyroid drugs for less than 3 months. For both TCR sequencing and RNA sequencing, RNA was extracted from PBMCs using TRIzol.

The data also belong to a second study, concerning T cells in Graves' hyperthyroidism and ophthalmopathy.

The specimen comprised peripheral blood mononuclear cells (PBMCs), sampled at new diagnosis, from a patient treated with antithyroid drugs. Receptors were obtained from a man aged 25 to 40 with Graves disease. Donor details come from another sample of the same person, matched by shared clones.

This clonotype was observed many times. This sequence joins TRBV3-1 and TRBJ1-6; no clear D. Germline V gives CDR1 LGHDT, CDR2 YNNKEL (reference sequence). Trimming stripped 4 bases from V and 4 bases from J, with 8 bases between. This CDR3 has 14 amino acids. The CDR3 region has the DNA TGTGCCAGCAGCCTCAGAAATTATAATTCACCCCTCCACTTT. Residues: CASSLRNYNSPLHF.

CDR3 region: CASGLGAGRPNSPLHF. In nucleotides, the CDR3 is TGTGCTAGTGGTTTGGGCGCCGGACGGCCTAATTCACCCCTCCACTTT. This chain connects TRBV12-5 to TRBJ1-6; D gene uncertain. Between the trimmed V and J ends, which lost 1 base and 6 bases, there was a span of 13 bases. CDR1 and CDR2 (germline): LGHNT, FRNRAP. The CDR3 spans 16 residues.

CDR3 nucleotide sequence: TGCTCGGAGGGGTCTCGAGTAGATGAGCAGTACTTC. This codes for CSEGSRVDEQYF. This chain uses TRBV20-1 with TRBJ2-1, with D tentatively TRBD2 (6 bases). The DNA end is a closer match to TRBJ2-7, so the J assignment may be wrong. This CDR3 has 12 residues. Germline loops: CDR1 DFQATT, CDR2 SNEGSKA (reference sequence).

This clonotype turned up a few times. The genes are TRBV6-1 and TRBJ1-1, with TRBD1 identical over 10 bases. Germline assignment: CDR1 MNHNS and CDR2 SASEGT. CDR3 length: 15 residues. The ends lost 6 bases at V and 0 bases at J; junction bases unmatched: 4. DNA of the CDR3: TGTGCCAGCAGGAGGGGGACAGGGGTGAACACTGAAGCTTTCTTT. It specifies CASRRGTGVNTEAFF.

This clonotype was seen a few times. This chain uses TRBV5-1 with TRBJ2-7; a possible D gene is TRBD2 (5 bases). Trimming took off 4 bases at V and 5 bases at J, with 22 bases between the two ends. The CDR3 spans 16 residues. Germline V gene data show CDR1 as SGHRS and CDR2 as YFSETQ. As DNA, the CDR3 is TGCGCCAGCAGCGTCTATCCGGACTCAGCGGTCAACGAGCAGTACTTC. It codes for CASSVYPDSAVNEQYF.

This clonotype has ten or more counts. The genes are TRBV3-1 and TRBJ1-1; D is undetermined. Germline loops: CDR1 LGHDT, CDR2 YNNKEL (reference sequence). This CDR3 is built from 14 residues. V was pared by 0 bases and J by 1 base, with 6 bases between. As DNA, the CDR3 is TGTGCCAGCAGCCAAGATAACGGGAACACTGAAGCTTTCTTT. Encoded protein: CASSQDNGNTEAFF. The complete variable domain, with remaining parts taken from reference TRBV3-1 and TRBJ1-1, reads DTAVSQTPKYLVTQMGNDKSIKCEQNLGHDTMYWYKQDSKKFLKIMFSYNNKELIINETVPNRFSPKSPDKAHLNLHINSLELGDSAVYFCASSQDNGNTEAFFGQGTRLTVV.

Many counts were recorded for this clonotype. The chain carries TRBV27 and TRBJ1-6; possible D gene TRBD1, 6 bases. Germline V gene lookup returns CDR1 MNHEY and CDR2 SMNVEV (reference sequence). The CDR3 spans 14 residues. The V gene lost 5 bases and the J gene lost 4 bases, with 9 bases spanning the gap. The CDR3 reads CASSPRGYNSPLHF. The CDR3 region has the DNA TGTGCCAGCAGTCCCAGGGGTTATAATTCACCCCTCCACTTT.

The CDR3 is CASSTQNQPQHF. The CDR3, as DNA: TGTGCCAGCAGCACCCAGAATCAGCCCCAGCATTTT. The gene calls are TRBV11-3 and TRBJ1-5; D is unclear. CDR3 length: 12 amino acids. The germline gives CDR1 SGHNT, CDR2 YENEEA. V dropped 5 bases and J dropped 4 bases, with 6 bases sitting between them. The full variable domain, completed using reference TRBV11-3 and TRBJ1-5, is EAGVVQSPRYKIIEKKQPVAFWCNPISGHNTLYWYLQNLGQGPELLIRYENEEAVDDSQLPKDRFSAERLKGVDSTLKIQPAELGDSAVYLCASSTQNQPQHFGDGTRLSIL.

As to this clonotype: A much larger clone differs from this one at a single base, so this may be a read error. V and J are TRBV7-8 and TRBJ1-1, with 7 nucleotides matching TRBD1. This CDR3 has 12 residues. The germline gives CDR1 SGHVS, CDR2 FQNEAQ. The DNA of the CDR3 is TGTACCAGCAGCAAAGACAGGGAAGGAGCTTTCTTT. Amino acid sequence: CTSSKDREGAFF.

This clonotype was observed many times. The chain is built from TRBV6-1 and TRBJ2-7; TRBD2 aligns across 13 bases. The CDR3 loop spans 14 amino acids. V shed 7 bases and J 2 bases; nucleotides not matched to a gene: 2. Germline CDR1 reads MNHNS; CDR2 reads SASEGT. The CDR3 here is CASKLAGGTYEQYF. The CDR3 DNA reads TGTGCCAGCAAACTAGCGGGGGGGACCTACGAGCAGTACTTC.

This clonotype was seen ten or more times. V gene TRBV5-1 combines with J gene TRBJ2-2; a weak D match, TRBD2 (6 bases). The CDR3 length is 15 residues. V lost 1 base to trimming and J lost 5 bases, with 12 bases between them. Per germline, CDR1 SGHRS and CDR2 YFSETQ. The CDR3 here is CASSLIWGGTGELFF. CDR3 nucleotide sequence: TGCGCCAGCAGCTTGATCTGGGGAGGAACCGGGGAGCTGTTTTTT.